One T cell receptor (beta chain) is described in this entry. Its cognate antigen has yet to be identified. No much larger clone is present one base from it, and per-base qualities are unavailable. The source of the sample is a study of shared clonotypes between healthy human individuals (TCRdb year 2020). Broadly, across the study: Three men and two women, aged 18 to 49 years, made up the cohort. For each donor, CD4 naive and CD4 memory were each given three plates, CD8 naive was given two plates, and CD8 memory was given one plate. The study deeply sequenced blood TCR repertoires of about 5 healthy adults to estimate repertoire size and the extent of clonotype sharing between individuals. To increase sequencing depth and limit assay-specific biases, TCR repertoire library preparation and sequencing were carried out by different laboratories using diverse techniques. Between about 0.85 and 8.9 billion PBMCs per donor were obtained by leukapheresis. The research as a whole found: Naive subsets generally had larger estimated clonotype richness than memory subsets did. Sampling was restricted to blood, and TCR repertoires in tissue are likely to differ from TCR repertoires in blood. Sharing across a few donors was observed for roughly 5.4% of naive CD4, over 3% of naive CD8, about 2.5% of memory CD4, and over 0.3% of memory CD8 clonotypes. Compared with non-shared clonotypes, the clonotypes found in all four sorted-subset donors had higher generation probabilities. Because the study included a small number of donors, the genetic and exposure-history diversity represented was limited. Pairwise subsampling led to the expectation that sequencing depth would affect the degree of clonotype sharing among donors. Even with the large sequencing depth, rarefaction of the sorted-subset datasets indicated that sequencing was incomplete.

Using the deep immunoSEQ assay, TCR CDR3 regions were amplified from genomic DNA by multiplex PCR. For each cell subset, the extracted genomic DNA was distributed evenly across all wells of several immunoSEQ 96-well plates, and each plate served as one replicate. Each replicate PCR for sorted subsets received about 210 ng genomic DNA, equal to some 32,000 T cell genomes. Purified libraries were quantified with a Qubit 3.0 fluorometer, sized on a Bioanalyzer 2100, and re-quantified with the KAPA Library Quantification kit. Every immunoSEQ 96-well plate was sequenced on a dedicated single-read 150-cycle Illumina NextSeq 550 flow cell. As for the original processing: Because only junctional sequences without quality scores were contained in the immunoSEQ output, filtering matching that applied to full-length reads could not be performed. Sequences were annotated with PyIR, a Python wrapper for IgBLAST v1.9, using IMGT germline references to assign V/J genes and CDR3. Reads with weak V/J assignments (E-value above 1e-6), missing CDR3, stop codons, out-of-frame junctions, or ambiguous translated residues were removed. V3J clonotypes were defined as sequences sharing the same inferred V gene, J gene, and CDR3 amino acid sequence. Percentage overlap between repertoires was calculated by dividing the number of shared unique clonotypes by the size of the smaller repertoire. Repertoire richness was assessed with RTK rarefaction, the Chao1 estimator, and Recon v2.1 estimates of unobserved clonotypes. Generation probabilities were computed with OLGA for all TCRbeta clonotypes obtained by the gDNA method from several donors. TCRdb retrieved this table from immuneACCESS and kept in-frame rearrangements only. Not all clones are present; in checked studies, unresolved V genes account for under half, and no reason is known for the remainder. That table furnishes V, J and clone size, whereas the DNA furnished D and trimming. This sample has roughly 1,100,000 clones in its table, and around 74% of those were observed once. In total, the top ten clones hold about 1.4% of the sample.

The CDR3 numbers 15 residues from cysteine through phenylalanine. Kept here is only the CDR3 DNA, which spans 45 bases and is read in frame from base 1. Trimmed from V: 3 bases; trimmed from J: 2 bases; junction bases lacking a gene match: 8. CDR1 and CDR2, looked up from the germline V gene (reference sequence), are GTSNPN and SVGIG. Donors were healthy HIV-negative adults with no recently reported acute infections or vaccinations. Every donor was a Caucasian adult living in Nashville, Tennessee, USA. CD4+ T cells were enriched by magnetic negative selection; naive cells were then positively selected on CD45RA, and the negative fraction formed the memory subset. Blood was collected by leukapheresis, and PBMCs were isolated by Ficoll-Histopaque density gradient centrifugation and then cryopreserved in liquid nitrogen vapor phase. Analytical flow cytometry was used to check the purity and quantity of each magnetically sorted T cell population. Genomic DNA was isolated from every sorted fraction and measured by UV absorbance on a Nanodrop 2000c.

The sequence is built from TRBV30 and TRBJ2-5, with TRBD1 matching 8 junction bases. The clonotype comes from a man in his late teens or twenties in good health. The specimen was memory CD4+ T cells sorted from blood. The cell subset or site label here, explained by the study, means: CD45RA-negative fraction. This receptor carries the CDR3 CAWSGRDRRQETQYF. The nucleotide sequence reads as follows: TGTGCCTGGAGCGGCCGGGACAGGCGTCAAGAGACCCAGTACTTC.